One and the same sample provided the 5 T cell receptor beta chains below, sequenced in a study of blood T cells in healthy people across ages. Using a J-beta primer mix together with a sample-barcoded 5' primer, a second PCR was run for roughly 6 to 12 cycles. TCRdb independently ran MiXCR on the 5' RACE reads; one entry per CDR3 protein. The sample shows about 540,000 distinct CDR3 sequences, nearly 25% of them seen only once. This sample was shared with a second study, whose subject was T cells of mothers and their children.

The specimen was blood. Source of these receptors: a boy younger than 18 in good health.

This clonotype was seen more than once but under ten times. The chain combines TRBV12-3 or TRBV12-4 with TRBJ2-5; 7 bases align to TRBD1. The closer fit of TRBJ2-7 to the DNA end suggests the J call may be wrong. CDR3 length equals 15 residues. The CDR3 reads CASRRNRGGESEQYF. As DNA, the CDR3 is TGTGCCAGCAGACGAAACAGGGGTGGAGAGAGCGAGCAGTACTTC.

This clonotype was seen ten or more times. In DNA form, the CDR3 reads TGCGCCAGCAGCTTGGACCCAGCCTACGAGCAGTACTTC. It encodes CASSLDPAYEQYF. The V call is TRBV5-1, the J call TRBJ2-7; no firm D call. The V gene's germline CDR1 is SGHRS and CDR2 YFSETQ. V gave up 0 bases and J gave up 2 bases, with 6 bases separating them. The CDR3 runs 13 residues.

This clonotype was observed a few times. V gene TRBV29-1 combines with J gene TRBJ1-5, with TRBD1 matching over 10 bases. This CDR3 region has 15 residues. CDR1 and CDR2 from the germline V gene are SQVTM and ANQGSEA. The V and J ends lost 7 bases and 4 bases, in that order; junction bases with no gene match: 10. CDR3 in amino acids: CSALAGQGQNQPQHF. CDR3 coding DNA: TGCAGCGCTTTAGCGGGACAGGGGCAGAATCAGCCCCAGCATTTT.

This rearrangement joins TRBV20-1 to TRBJ1-2; 7 bases agree with TRBD1. Trimming cost V 6 bases and J 7 bases; bases outside gene matches: 20. The CDR3 has 16 amino acids. In germline, CDR1 is DFQATT, CDR2 SNEGSKA (reference sequence). In DNA form, the CDR3 reads TGCAGTGCCGCTAGCGTTGGGACAGAGACGCGGGGTGGCTACACCTTC. This gives the protein CSAASVGTETRGGYTF.

This clonotype was detected only a few times. This sequence joins TRBV7-9 and TRBJ2-1, with D perhaps TRBD1 or TRBD2 (5 bases each). Germline V gene sequence: CDR1 SEHNR, CDR2 FQNEAQ (reference sequence). The CDR3 has 16 residues. Trimming pared 5 bases from V and 3 bases from J, leaving 17 bases between. The CDR3 DNA is TGTGCCAGCAGCCCATCCTCCGGGACGGACTACAATGAGCAGTTCTTC. Protein sequence: CASSPSSGTDYNEQFF.